These 18 T cell receptor beta chains were all obtained from the same sample, sequenced in a study of cytomegalovirus exposure and HLA in healthy donors. The data were produced by immunoSEQ multiplex PCR, yet TCRdb's version contains in-frame clones alone and is incomplete. This repertoire shows 100,000 to 150,000 clones, nearly 90% found once; its top ten account for around 1.2%. The sequenced sample was PBMCs. The receptors come from a woman under 30 in good health and CMV-seronegative.

This clone was picked up one time. The chain links TRBV10-1 to TRBJ2-2; 7 bases align to TRBD2. Germline trimming cut 5 bases from V and 5 bases from J; bases unmatched to any gene: 2. Germline V gene data show CDR1 as WNHNN and CDR2 as SYGVQD (reference sequence). This CDR3 is built from 13 residues. CDR3 amino acids: CASSLGGTGELFF. CDR3 bases: TGCGCCAGCAGTTTGGGGGGGACCGGGGAGCTGTTTTTT.

The chain has TRBV6-1 and TRBJ2-3; a weak D match, TRBD1 (5 bases). The CDR3 is made up of 15 amino acids. Looked up from germline, CDR1 is MNHNS and CDR2 is SASEGT. The V end was cut by 1 base, the J end by 1 base, with 9 bases between. The CDR3 region is CASSEGGYRTDTQYF. In nucleotides, the CDR3 is TGTGCCAGCAGTGAAGGGGGCTACCGCACAGATACGCAGTATTTT.

This clone was seen just once. The gene calls are TRBV2 and TRBJ2-7; 8 bases fit TRBD1. This CDR3 is built from 15 residues. The junction had 10 bases not matched to a gene; V was cut back by 6 bases and J by 3 bases. Germline assignment: CDR1 SNHLY and CDR2 FYNNEI. In DNA form, the CDR3 reads TGTGCCAGCAGGGAACAGGGGGTAAGGATCTACGAGCAGTACTTC. It specifies CASREQGVRIYEQYF.

The chain joins TRBV5-6 to TRBJ1-1, with D tentatively TRBD1 (6 bases). Germline loops: CDR1 SGHDT, CDR2 YYEEEE. The V end was cut by 1 base, the J end by 7 bases, with 23 bases between. This CDR3 has 17 amino acids. The CDR3 bases are TGTGCCAGCAGCTTGTACGGCGCCCCCGGGACATCTTATGAAGCTTTCTTT. Protein: CASSLYGAPGTSYEAFF.

This sequence joins TRBV9 and TRBJ1-1; D unclear. Trimming took off 4 bases at V and 5 bases at J, with 12 bases between the two ends. This CDR3 region has 13 residues. Germline CDR1 and CDR2: SGDLS and YYNGEE. The DNA for the CDR3 is TGTGCCAGCAGCCCGAGCGGGGTAACTGAAGCTTTCTTT. Protein sequence: CASSPSGVTEAFF.

This CDR3 is CASSLAIHTGELFF. CDR3 DNA: TGCGCCAGCAGCTTGGCTATCCACACCGGGGAGCTGTTTTTT. The chain links TRBV5-1 to TRBJ2-2; D not resolved. Germline-derived CDR1 and CDR2 are SGHRS and YFSETQ. The CDR3 spans 14 residues. V lost 0 bases and J lost 3, with 6 bases in between.

This clone came up once. The chain is built from TRBV5-1 and TRBJ2-6, with D unclear. CDR1 SGHRS and CDR2 YFSETQ come from the germline V gene. The CDR3 covers 15 residues. The ends were cut back, 0 bases at V and 4 bases at J, with 8 bases in the middle. The CDR3 here is CASSLALSGANVLTF. CDR3 DNA: TGCGCCAGCAGCTTGGCCTTGTCCGGGGCCAACGTCCTGACTTTC. The whole variable domain, filled in from reference TRBV5-1 and TRBJ2-6, reads KAGVTQTPRYLIKTRGQQVTLSCSPISGHRSVSWYQQTPGQGLQFLFEYFSETQRNKGNFPGRFSGRQFSNSRSEMNVSTLELGDSALYLCASSLALSGANVLTFGAGSRLTVL.

V usage is TRBV29-1 and J usage is TRBJ1-1; D possibly corresponds to TRBD1 (6 bases). V was cut by 8 bases and J by 4 bases, with 14 bases left in between. The CDR3 is 12 residues long. Germline-derived CDR1 and CDR2 are SQVTM and ANQGSEA. The CDR3 reads CSFLEGVTEAFF. Written as DNA, the CDR3 is TGCAGCTTCCTCGAGGGGGTCACTGAAGCTTTCTTT.

This chain joins TRBV7-9 and TRBJ1-1, with D tentatively TRBD1 (6 bases). CDR1 and CDR2 (germline): SEHNR, FQNEAQ (reference sequence). Trimming cost V 5 bases and J 3 bases, with 16 bases left between them. The CDR3 totals 15 residues. CDR3 sequence (DNA): TGTGCCAGCAGCCAAACCTCGAAGGGGGACACTGAAGCTTTCTTT. Amino acid sequence: CASSQTSKGDTEAFF.

The chain is built from TRBV25-1 and TRBJ2-2; a possible D gene is TRBD1 (6 bases). V shed 8 bases and J shed 1 base, with 11 bases lying between them. The germline V gene encodes CDR1 MGHDK and CDR2 SYGVNS. The CDR3 covers 14 residues. CDR3 nucleotides: TGTGCCAGCGGCAGGGGAGTGAACACCGGGGAGCTGTTTTTT. Its protein is CASGRGVNTGELFF. The variable domain in full, completed from reference TRBV25-1 and TRBJ2-2, reads EADIYQTPRYLVIGTGKKITLECSQTMGHDKMYWYQQDPGMELHLIHYSYGVNSTEKGDLSSESTVSRIRTEHFPLTLESARPSHTSQYLCASGRGVNTGELFFGEGSRLTVL.

This clone was seen just once. This chain links TRBV18 with TRBJ2-7, with a weak D call TRBD1 (6 bases). Trimming shortened V by 1 base and J by 5 bases, and 18 bases separated the two germline ends. Germline CDR1 KGHSH, CDR2 LQKENI. The CDR3 totals 16 residues. In nucleotides, the CDR3 is TGTGCCAGCTCACCACAGAGGGACATCGCACTCCACGAGCAGTACTTC. This translates into CASSPQRDIALHEQYF.

The genes are TRBV5-4 and TRBJ1-2; D may be TRBD1 (6 bases). Per the germline V gene, CDR1 is SGHNT and CDR2 is YYREEE (reference sequence). Trimming stripped 1 base from V and 3 bases from J, with 16 bases between. The CDR3 has 16 amino acids. The CDR3, as DNA: TGTGCCAGCAGCTTGCCGACAGGACCCGGGGACTATGGCTACACCTTC. Translation: CASSLPTGPGDYGYTF.

The gene calls are TRBV6-1 and TRBJ2-3; 10 bases fit TRBD2. Losses at the gene ends were 6 bases for V and 0 bases for J; bases not matched to a gene: 3. CDR3 length: 15 residues. Germline assignment: CDR1 MNHNS and CDR2 SASEGT. CDR3 loop: CASRTSGESTDTQYF. CDR3 DNA: TGTGCCAGCAGAACTAGCGGGGAAAGCACAGATACGCAGTATTTT.

The genes are TRBV7-9 and TRBJ2-5; D may be TRBD2 (6 bases). CDR1 is SEHNR and CDR2 is FQNEAQ in the germline V gene (reference sequence). V shed 1 base and J shed 3 bases, with 15 bases lying between them. The CDR3 contains 16 residues. This chain's CDR3 is CASSLGLLATEETQYF. CDR3 bases: TGTGCCAGCAGCTTAGGGCTCCTAGCGACGGAAGAGACCCAGTACTTC. The complete variable domain, with remaining parts taken from reference TRBV7-9 and TRBJ2-5, reads DTGVSQNPRHKITKRGQNVTFRCDPISEHNRLYWYRQTLGQGPEFLTYFQNEAQLEKSRLLSDRFSAERPKGSFSTLEIQRTEQGDSAMYLCASSLGLLATEETQYFGPGTRLLVL.

This chain links TRBV6-6 with TRBJ2-7; D may be TRBD2 (5 bases). Germline V gives CDR1 MNHNY, CDR2 SVGAGI (reference sequence). CDR3 length: 12 residues. Trimming removed 6 bases at V and 6 bases at J, with 12 bases between. The CDR3 sequence is CASSHAGSEQYF. The DNA for the CDR3 is TGTGCCAGCAGCCACGCGGGTAGCGAGCAGTACTTC.

The rearrangement links TRBV25-1 to TRBJ1-3, with D unresolved. CDR3 length: 15 amino acids. Germline V gene sequence: CDR1 MGHDK, CDR2 SYGVNS. Trimming shortened V by 3 bases and J by 15 bases, and 24 bases separated the two germline ends. The CDR3, as DNA: TGTGCCAGCAGTGACAAACCCCGCAGGAGGCGTACGGGATATTTT. Its protein product is CASSDKPRRRRTGYF.

The chain links TRBV6-5 to TRBJ1-3; D might be TRBD1 (5 bases). The length of the CDR3 is 15 residues. V lost 6 bases, J lost 0 bases, and 12 bases lay in between. Germline V gives CDR1 MNHEY, CDR2 SVGAGI. DNA for the CDR3: TGTGCCAGCAGACTGGACATGAGCTCTGGAAACACCATATATTTT. It specifies CASRLDMSSGNTIYF.

The V and J genes are TRBV2 and TRBJ2-3, with D possibly being TRBD1 (6 bases). The germline V and J ends were trimmed by 10 bases and 4 bases, with 21 bases remaining between them. This CDR3 has 15 amino acids. The germline CDR1 and CDR2 sequences are SNHLY and FYNNEI. CDR3 residues: CAINPGHERADTQYF. The DNA of the CDR3 is TGTGCCATCAACCCGGGACACGAGCGCGCAGATACGCAGTATTTT.